This T cell receptor (beta chain) originates from a study of siplizumab effects on memory and regulatory T cells. Trimming shortened V by 0 bases and J by 0 bases, and 7 bases separated the two germline ends. This CDR3 comprises 15 residues. Germline CDR1 SGHRS, CDR2 YFSETQ. The protocol was immunoSEQ multiplex PCR, while the TCRdb copy is restricted to in-frame clones and leaves out a portion. The sample contains about 97,000 clones, around 90% of which appear only once. V gene TRBV5-1 combines with J gene TRBJ1-3; D is undetermined. The sample was non-Treg CD4+ T cells sorted from blood. This TCR was sampled from a human donor in good health. The CDR3 region has the DNA TGCGCCAGCAGCTTGGAAGGGTTCTCTGGAAACACCATATATTTT. Translated: CASSLEGFSGNTIYF.